The T cell receptor beta chain under discussion was sequenced for a study of shared clonotypes between healthy human individuals. Sequencing used immunoSEQ multiplex PCR; TCRdb keeps in-frame clones, though not all of them. The sample includes around 2.3 million clones, around 95% of them seen just once. Germline V gene sequence: CDR1 MNHNS, CDR2 SASEGT. Unmatched junction bases numbered 4, after V lost 6 bases and J lost 4 bases. The CDR3 is 14 residues long. This TCR was sampled from a man younger than 35 in good health. The sequencing sample was made of naive CD4+ T cells sorted from blood. The subset: CD45RA+ positively selected. The chain couples TRBV6-1 to TRBJ1-2, with TRBD1 matching 11 bases. CDR3 in amino acids: CASRGQGGSYGYTF. In nucleotides, the CDR3 is TGTGCCAGCAGGGGACAGGGGGGGAGCTATGGCTACACCTTC.